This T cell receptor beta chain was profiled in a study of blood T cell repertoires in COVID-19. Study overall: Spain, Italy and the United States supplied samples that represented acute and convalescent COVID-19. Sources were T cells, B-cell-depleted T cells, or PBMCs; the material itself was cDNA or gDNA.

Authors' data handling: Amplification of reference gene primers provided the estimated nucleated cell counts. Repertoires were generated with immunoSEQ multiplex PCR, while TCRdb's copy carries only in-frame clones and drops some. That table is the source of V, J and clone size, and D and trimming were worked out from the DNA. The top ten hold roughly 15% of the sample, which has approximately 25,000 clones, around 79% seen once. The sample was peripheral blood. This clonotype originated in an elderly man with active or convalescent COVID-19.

The CDR3 spells CASSQDVRNSPLHF. CDR3 sequence (DNA): TGCGCCAGCAGCCAAGATGTCAGAAATTCACCCCTCCACTTT. V gene TRBV4-3 combines with J gene TRBJ1-6; no firm D call. The germline V gene has CDR1 LGHNA and CDR2 YSLEER. This CDR3 comprises 14 residues. V was shortened by 0 bases and J by 7 bases, with 7 bases between the two germline ends.